This T cell receptor beta chain was recovered during a study of T-cell reconstitution after alpha-beta-depleted transplantation in children. Study conclusions and caveats: Expanded graft clones, several hundred of them, were reportedly the source of alpha-beta T cells about two months after transplant. Some patients' high day-60 TCRbeta diversity was traced to surviving recipient T cells and thymic progenitors.

Preparation of the TCRbeta library involved a method that used unique molecular identifiers. TCRdb itself ran the PCR reads through MiXCR, one entry per CDR3 protein. The table records approximately 980,000 distinct CDR3 sequences, around 30% of them present only once. As regards this clonotype: Its antigen is still unknown.

This CDR3 spans 15 amino acids. Looked up from germline, CDR1 is LGHDT and CDR2 is YNNKEL (reference sequence). V lost 3 bases to trimming and J lost 4 bases, with 12 bases between them. J is TRBJ2-2 and V is TRBV3-1; D is unclear. The clonotype originates from a boy younger than two who had a stem cell transplant for SCID, so the T cells may come from the graft donor. The sample here was PBMCs, mostly from graft donor cells, taken 360 days after TCRalphabeta/CD19-depleted stem cell transplant. The CDR3 DNA follows: TGTGCCAGCAGCCAGTCGAGTGTAGGCACCGGGGAGCTGTTTTTT. Its protein product is CASSQSSVGTGELFF. Based on the CDR3 plus reference TRBV3-1 and TRBJ2-2, the full variable domain is DTAVSQTPKYLVTQMGNDKSIKCEQNLGHDTMYWYKQDSKKFLKIMFSYNNKELIINETVPNRFSPKSPDKAHLNLHINSLELGDSAVYFCASSQSSVGTGELFFGEGSRLTVL.